This T cell receptor beta chain was obtained from a study of T-cell reconstitution after alpha-beta-depleted transplantation in children. The V gene's germline CDR1 is SQVTM and CDR2 ANQGSEA. This CDR3 is 13 amino acids long. V gave up 7 bases and J gave up 4 bases; unmatched junction bases: 6. Unique molecular identifiers were used to barcode this TCRbeta library. Via MiXCR, TCRdb re-called the PCR reads, giving one row per CDR3 protein. This repertoire shows 450,000 to 550,000 distinct CDR3 sequences, around 10% found once; its top ten account for about 14%. J is TRBJ1-4 and V is TRBV29-1, with 7 positions matching TRBD1. The receptor was derived from a female patient under 10 years old who had a stem cell transplant for aplastic anemia, so the T cells may come from the graft donor. Sample: PBMCs, mostly from graft donor cells, taken 180 days after TCRalphabeta/CD19-depleted stem cell transplant. Written as DNA, the CDR3 is TGCAGCGCCCGACAGGGAGATAATGAAAAACTGTTTTTT. This translates into CSARQGDNEKLFF.